These 14 T cell receptor beta chains were sequenced from one sample in a study of T cell responses to AZD1222 COVID-19 vaccine. TCRdb's table, derived via immunoSEQ multiplex PCR, lists solely in-frame clones and lacks some. The data contain about 160,000 clones, about nine tenths of them singletons. The specimen comprised peripheral blood, sampled 28 days after the second AZD1222 dose. The receptors stem from an adult who received the AZD1222 COVID-19 vaccine.

The sample holds one count of this clone. V is TRBV18 and J is TRBJ1-1, with D hard to call. The V end was cut by 1 base, the J end by 8 bases, with 14 bases between. Germline loops: CDR1 KGHSH, CDR2 LQKENI. This CDR3 comprises 14 residues. The CDR3 is CASSPRSGPWEAFF. CDR3 coding DNA: TGTGCCAGCTCACCACGTTCCGGGCCCTGGGAAGCTTTCTTT. The complete variable domain, with remaining parts taken from reference TRBV18 and TRBJ1-1, reads NAGVMQNPRHLVRRRGQEARLRCSPMKGHSHVYWYRQLPEEGLKFMVYLQKENIIDESGMPKERFSAEFPKEGPSILRIQQVVRGDSAAYFCASSPRSGPWEAFFGQGTRLTVV.

The chain carries TRBV10-3 and TRBJ2-2; maybe TRBD2 (5 bases). The V gene's germline CDR1 is ENHRY and CDR2 SYGVKD. Trimming removed 3 bases from V and 3 bases from J, with 17 bases in between. The CDR3 is 17 residues long. CDR3 coding DNA: TGTGCCATCAGTGATCCAGAGAATAGCGCTGACACCGGGGAGCTGTTTTTT. Translating gives CAISDPENSADTGELFF.

V usage is TRBV5-1 and J usage is TRBJ1-1; D is unresolved. V was shortened by 0 bases and J by 0 bases, with 6 bases between the two germline ends. CDR3 length: 14 amino acids. The V gene's germline CDR1 is SGHRS and CDR2 YFSETQ. This chain's CDR3 is CASSLEIVNTEAFF. The CDR3 nucleotides read TGCGCCAGCAGCTTGGAGATAGTGAACACTGAAGCTTTCTTT.

The chain joins TRBV6-5 to TRBJ2-1; 10 nucleotides match TRBD2. The CDR3 length is 16 residues. With V trimmed by 4 bases and J by 9 bases, 12 bases remained unmatched. Germline lookup yields CDR1 MNHEY and CDR2 SVGAGI. CDR3 coding DNA: TGTGCCAGCAGTTCTCGACTAGCGGGCCCCCCTTTTGAGCAGTTCTTC. Translated, it gives CASSSRLAGPPFEQFF.

This chain uses TRBV19 with TRBJ2-5; D possibly corresponds to TRBD2 (6 bases). Germline V gene sequence: CDR1 LNHDA, CDR2 SQIVND (reference sequence). The V and J ends lost 6 bases and 1 base respectively, with 24 bases between them. The CDR3 runs to 18 residues. CDR3 loop: CASSPPLARMEGQETQYF. The CDR3 region has the DNA TGTGCCAGTAGCCCCCCCCTAGCCAGAATGGAGGGCCAAGAGACCCAGTACTTC.

This clone was observed a few times. The chain uses TRBV6-5 and TRBJ1-5; D might be TRBD1 (6 bases). The length of the CDR3 is 14 residues. The V gene lost 6 bases and the J gene lost 3 bases, with 12 bases spanning the gap. CDR1 and CDR2 (germline): MNHEY, SVGAGI. CDR3 sequence reads: CASRNRDPNQPQHF. The CDR3 nucleotides read TGTGCCAGCAGAAACAGGGACCCCAATCAGCCCCAGCATTTT.

This clone was seen only a few times. CDR3 DNA sequence: TGTGCCACGCAGGGGTTAGGAGGCAATGAGCAGTTCTTC. Translating gives CATQGLGGNEQFF. V gene TRBV10-3 combines with J gene TRBJ2-1, with D possibly TRBD1 on 6 matching bases. The CDR3 contains 13 residues. Germline assignment: CDR1 ENHRY and CDR2 SYGVKD. The germline V and J ends were trimmed by 10 bases and 6 bases, with 16 bases remaining between them.

The chain joins TRBV10-3 to TRBJ1-1; no reliable D call. Trimming took 11 bases from V and 3 from J, leaving 13 bases between them. There are 12 residues in the CDR3. In germline, CDR1 is ENHRY, CDR2 SYGVKD. The CDR3 nucleotides read TGTGCCTCGCGGCCTCAGGACACTGAAGCTTTCTTT. This translates into CASRPQDTEAFF.

V gene TRBV7-9 combines with J gene TRBJ2-7, with 16 bases fitting TRBD2. V shed 5 bases and J 2 bases; nucleotides not matched to a gene: 12. In germline, CDR1 is SEHNR, CDR2 FQNEAQ (reference sequence). The CDR3 runs to 19 residues. The CDR3 nucleotides are TGTGCCAGCAGCGGACCGGGACTAGCGGGAGGGCCGTTCGCCTACGAGCAGTACTTC. This codes for CASSGPGLAGGPFAYEQYF.

V is TRBV19 and J is TRBJ1-2, with 10 nucleotides matching TRBD1. The CDR3 consists of 15 residues. CDR1 LNHDA and CDR2 SQIVND come from the germline V gene (reference sequence). V trimming: 3 bases; J trimming: 1 base; junction bases outside the gene matches: 2. The CDR3 DNA reads TGTGCCAGTAGTATGCGGACAGGGGGTAACTATGGCTACACCTTC. It is translated as CASSMRTGGNYGYTF. Together with reference TRBV19 and TRBJ1-2, the CDR3 gives the full variable domain: DGGITQSPKYLFRKEGQNVTLSCEQNLNHDAMYWYRQDPGQGLRLIYYSQIVNDFQKGDIAEGYSVSREKKESFPLTVTSAQKNPTAFYLCASSMRTGGNYGYTFGSGTRLTVV.

The chain has TRBV10-3 and TRBJ2-7; D might be TRBD2 (5 bases). The V gene's germline CDR1 is ENHRY and CDR2 SYGVKD. The germline V and J ends were trimmed by 4 bases and 6 bases, with 13 bases remaining between them. There are 13 residues in the CDR3. CDR3 in amino acids: CAISGEPKSEQYF. In DNA form, the CDR3 reads TGTGCCATCAGTGGGGAGCCCAAGAGCGAGCAGTACTTC.

J is TRBJ2-1 and V is TRBV5-4, with 10 nucleotides matching TRBD2. V lost 4 bases to trimming and J lost 0 bases; unmatched junction nucleotides: 1. From germline, CDR1 is SGHNT and CDR2 YYREEE (reference sequence). CDR3 length: 15 amino acids. As DNA, the CDR3 is TGTGCCAGCAGCCCTAGCGGGAGCTCCTACAATGAGCAGTTCTTC. This codes for CASSPSGSSYNEQFF.

V gene TRBV5-1 combines with J gene TRBJ2-7, with 13 bases lining up with TRBD2. The CDR3 totals 15 residues. J was trimmed by 1 base and V by 7 bases; bases with no gene match: 5. Germline assignment: CDR1 SGHRS and CDR2 YFSETQ. The CDR3 reads CASQVTSGRSYEQYF. CDR3 bases: TGCGCCAGCCAAGTGACTAGCGGGAGGTCCTACGAGCAGTACTTC.

The V gene is TRBV10-3, the J gene TRBJ2-5, with D hard to call. This CDR3 has 13 residues. Per the germline V gene, CDR1 is ENHRY and CDR2 is SYGVKD. Trimming removed 6 bases at V and 9 bases at J, with 17 bases between. For the CDR3, the DNA is TGTGCCATCAGCCCAGGACCGGGTCGGGCCCAGTACTTC. Protein product: CAISPGPGRAQYF.